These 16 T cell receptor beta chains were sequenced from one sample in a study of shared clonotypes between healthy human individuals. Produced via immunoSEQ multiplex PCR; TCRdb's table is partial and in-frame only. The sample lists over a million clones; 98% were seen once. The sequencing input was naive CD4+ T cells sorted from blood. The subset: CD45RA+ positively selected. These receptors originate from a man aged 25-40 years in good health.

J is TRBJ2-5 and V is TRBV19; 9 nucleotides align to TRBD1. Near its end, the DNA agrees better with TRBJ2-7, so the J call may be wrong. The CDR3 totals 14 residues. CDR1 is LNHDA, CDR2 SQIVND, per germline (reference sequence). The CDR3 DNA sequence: TGTGCCAGTAGGCCGGGACAGGGTTTAGCCGAGCAGTACTTC. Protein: CASRPGQGLAEQYF.

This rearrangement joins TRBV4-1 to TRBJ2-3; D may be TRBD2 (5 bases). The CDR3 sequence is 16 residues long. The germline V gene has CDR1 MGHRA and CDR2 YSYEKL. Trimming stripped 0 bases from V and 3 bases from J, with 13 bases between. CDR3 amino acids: CASSQDGWERTDTQYF. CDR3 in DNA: TGCGCCAGCAGCCAAGATGGGTGGGAGAGAACAGATACGCAGTATTTT.

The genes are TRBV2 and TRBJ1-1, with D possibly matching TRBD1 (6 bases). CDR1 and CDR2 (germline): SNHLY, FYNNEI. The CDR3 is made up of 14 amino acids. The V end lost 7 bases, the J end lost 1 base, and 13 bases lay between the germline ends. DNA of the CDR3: TGTGCCAGCACCGAGCAGGGGTGGAACACTGAAGCTTTCTTT. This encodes CASTEQGWNTEAFF. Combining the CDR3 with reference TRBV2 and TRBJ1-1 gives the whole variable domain EPEVTQTPSHQVTQMGQEVILRCVPISNHLYFYWYRQILGQKVEFLVSFYNNEISEKSEIFDDQFSVERPDGSNFTLKIRSTKLEDSAMYFCASTEQGWNTEAFFGQGTRLTVV.

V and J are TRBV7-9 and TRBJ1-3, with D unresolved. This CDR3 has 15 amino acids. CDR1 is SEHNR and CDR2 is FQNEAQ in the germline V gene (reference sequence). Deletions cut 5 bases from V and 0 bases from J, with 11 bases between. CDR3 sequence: CASSAFGSSGNTIYF. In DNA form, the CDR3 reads TGTGCCAGCAGCGCCTTTGGTAGCTCTGGAAACACCATATATTTT.

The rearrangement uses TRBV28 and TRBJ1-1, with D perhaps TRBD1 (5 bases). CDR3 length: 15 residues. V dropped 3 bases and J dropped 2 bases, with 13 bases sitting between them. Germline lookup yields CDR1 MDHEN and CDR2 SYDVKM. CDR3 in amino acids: CASSLLPTVNTEAFF. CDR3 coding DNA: TGTGCCAGCAGTTTGCTCCCGACAGTTAACACTGAAGCTTTCTTT.

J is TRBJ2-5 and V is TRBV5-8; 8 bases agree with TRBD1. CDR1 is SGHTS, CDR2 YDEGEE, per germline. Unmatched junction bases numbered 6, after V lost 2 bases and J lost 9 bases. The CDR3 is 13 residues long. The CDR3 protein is CASSFGRGQSQYF. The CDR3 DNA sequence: TGTGCCAGCAGCTTCGGCAGGGGGCAATCCCAGTACTTC.

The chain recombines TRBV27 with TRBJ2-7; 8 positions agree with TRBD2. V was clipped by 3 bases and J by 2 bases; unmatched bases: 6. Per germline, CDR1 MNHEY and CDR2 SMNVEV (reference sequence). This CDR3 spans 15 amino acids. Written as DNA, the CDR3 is TGTGCCAGCAGTTTTGTGGCGGGAGGAACCTACGAGCAGTACTTC. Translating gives CASSFVAGGTYEQYF.

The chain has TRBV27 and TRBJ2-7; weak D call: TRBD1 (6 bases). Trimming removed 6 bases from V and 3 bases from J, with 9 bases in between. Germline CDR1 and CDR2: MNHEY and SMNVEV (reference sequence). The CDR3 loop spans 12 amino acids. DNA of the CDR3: TGTGCCAGCAGAGAACAGGGCTACGAGCAGTACTTC. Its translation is CASREQGYEQYF.

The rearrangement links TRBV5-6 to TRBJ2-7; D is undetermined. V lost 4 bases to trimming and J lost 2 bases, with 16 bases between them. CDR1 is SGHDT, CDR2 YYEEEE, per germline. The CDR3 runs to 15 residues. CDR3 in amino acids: CASSRTPDRPYEQYF. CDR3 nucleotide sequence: TGTGCCAGCAGCCGAACGCCGGACCGCCCCTACGAGCAGTACTTC.

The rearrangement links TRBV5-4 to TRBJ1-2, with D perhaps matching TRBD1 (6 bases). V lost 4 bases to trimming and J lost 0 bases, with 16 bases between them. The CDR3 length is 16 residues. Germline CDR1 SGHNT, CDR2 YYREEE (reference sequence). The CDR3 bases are TGTGCCAGCAGCCCACCGACAGGTGTGCCTAACTATGGCTACACCTTC. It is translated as CASSPPTGVPNYGYTF. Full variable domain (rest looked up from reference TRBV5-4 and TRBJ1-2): ETGVTQSPTHLIKTRGQQVTLRCSSQSGHNTVSWYQQALGQGPQFIFQYYREEENGRGNFPPRFSGLQFPNYSSELNVNALELDDSALYLCASSPPTGVPNYGYTFGSGTRLTVV.

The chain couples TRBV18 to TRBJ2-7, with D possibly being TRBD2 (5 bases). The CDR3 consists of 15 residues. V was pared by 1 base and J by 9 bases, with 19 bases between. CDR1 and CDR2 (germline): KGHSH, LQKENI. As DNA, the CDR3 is TGTGCCAGCTCACCACTGGATACGGCGCAGGCGGGGCAGTACTTC. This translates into CASSPLDTAQAGQYF.

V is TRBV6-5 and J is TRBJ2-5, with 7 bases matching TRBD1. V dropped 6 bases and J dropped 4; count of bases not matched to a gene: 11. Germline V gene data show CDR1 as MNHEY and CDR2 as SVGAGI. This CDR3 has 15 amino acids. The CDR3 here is CASSYRDRGRETQYF. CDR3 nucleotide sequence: TGTGCCAGCAGCTACAGGGACAGAGGAAGAGAGACCCAGTACTTC.

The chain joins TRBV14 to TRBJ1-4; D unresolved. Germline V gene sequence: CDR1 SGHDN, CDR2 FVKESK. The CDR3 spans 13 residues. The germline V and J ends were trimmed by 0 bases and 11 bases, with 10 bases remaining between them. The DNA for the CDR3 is TGTGCCAGCAGCCAAGATCTGGGGTGGAAACTGTTTTTT. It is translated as CASSQDLGWKLFF.

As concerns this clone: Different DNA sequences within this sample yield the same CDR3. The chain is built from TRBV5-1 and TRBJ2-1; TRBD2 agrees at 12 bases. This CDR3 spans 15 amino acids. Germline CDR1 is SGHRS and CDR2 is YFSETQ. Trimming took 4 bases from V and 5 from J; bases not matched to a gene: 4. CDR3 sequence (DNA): TGCGCCAGCAGCCCGGGACTAGCGGGTGACAATGAGCAGTTCTTC. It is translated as CASSPGLAGDNEQFF. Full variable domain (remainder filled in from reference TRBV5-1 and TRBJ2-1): KAGVTQTPRYLIKTRGQQVTLSCSPISGHRSVSWYQQTPGQGLQFLFEYFSETQRNKGNFPGRFSGRQFSNSRSEMNVSTLELGDSALYLCASSPGLAGDNEQFFGPGTRLTVL.

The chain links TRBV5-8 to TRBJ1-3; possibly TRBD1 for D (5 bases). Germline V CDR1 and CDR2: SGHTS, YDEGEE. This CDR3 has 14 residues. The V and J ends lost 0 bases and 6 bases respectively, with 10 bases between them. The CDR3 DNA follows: TGTGCCAGCAGCTTGGGGCAGGGTGTAAACACCATATATTTT. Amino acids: CASSLGQGVNTIYF.

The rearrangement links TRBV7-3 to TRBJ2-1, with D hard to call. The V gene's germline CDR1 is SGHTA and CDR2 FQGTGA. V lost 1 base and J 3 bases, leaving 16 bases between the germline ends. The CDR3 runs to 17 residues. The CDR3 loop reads CASSLRSRAIIYNEQFF. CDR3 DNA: TGTGCCAGCAGCTTAAGGTCCCGGGCTATCATCTACAATGAGCAGTTCTTC.